A single sample is the source of the 5 T cell receptor beta chains below, sequenced in a study of blood T cell repertoires in COVID-19. Assay used: immunoSEQ multiplex PCR; TCRdb lists only in-frame clones, some missing. The repertoire holds tens of thousands of clones, with around 80% as singletons. Sequencing was carried out using peripheral blood. The receptors derive from an elderly man with acute or convalescent COVID-19.

This chain uses TRBV2 with TRBJ1-3; tentative D call: TRBD1 (5 bases). The germline CDR1 and CDR2 sequences are SNHLY and FYNNEI. V was cut by 8 bases and J by 7 bases, with 12 bases left in between. The CDR3 is 12 residues long. The CDR3 is CASAPGGNTIYF. The DNA of the CDR3 is TGTGCCAGCGCCCCGGGGGGTAACACCATATATTTT. Combining the CDR3 with reference TRBV2 and TRBJ1-3 gives the whole variable domain EPEVTQTPSHQVTQMGQEVILRCVPISNHLYFYWYRQILGQKVEFLVSFYNNEISEKSEIFDDQFSVERPDGSNFTLKIRSTKLEDSAMYFCASAPGGNTIYFGEGSWLTVV.

The chain employs TRBV5-4 and TRBJ2-7; 10 bases are shared with TRBD1. The CDR3 is 15 amino acids. Germline V gene lookup returns CDR1 SGHNT and CDR2 YYREEE (reference sequence). V lost 4 bases to trimming and J lost 1 base; unmatched junction nucleotides: 5. The CDR3 nucleotides are TGTGCCAGCAGCAACCCGGGACAGGGGTCCTACGAGCAGTACTTC. Residues: CASSNPGQGSYEQYF.

The J gene is TRBJ1-6, the V gene TRBV2, with a tentative D call TRBD1 (5 bases). The CDR3 extends over 14 amino acids. Germline loops: CDR1 SNHLY, CDR2 FYNNEI. V lost 3 bases to trimming and J lost 10 bases, with 13 bases between them. CDR3: CASSERQGWSPLHF. In DNA, the CDR3 is TGTGCCAGCAGTGAGAGGCAGGGCTGGTCACCCCTCCACTTT.

The V and J genes are TRBV27 and TRBJ1-2; 9 bases map to TRBD1. Looked up from germline, CDR1 is MNHEY and CDR2 is SMNVEV (reference sequence). With 5 bases clipped from V and 7 bases from J, the junction kept 5 bases outside the gene matches. The CDR3 is 13 amino acids. Here the CDR3 DNA reads TGTGCCAGCAGTCAGGACAGGGGCTCTGGCTACACCTTC. Protein product: CASSQDRGSGYTF.

This chain uses TRBV29-1 with TRBJ2-3, with D possibly TRBD2 on 6 matching bases. The germline V and J ends were trimmed by 1 base and 4 bases, with 15 bases remaining between them. Per germline, CDR1 SQVTM and CDR2 ANQGSEA. The CDR3 covers 15 residues. The CDR3 DNA sequence: TGCAGCGTTGAAGGTAACGGAGGAGGGGCAGATACGCAGTATTTT. Translated, it gives CSVEGNGGGADTQYF.